This T cell receptor (beta chain) came from a study of shared clonotypes between healthy human individuals. Study as a whole: The plates for each donor numbered three CD4 naive, three CD4 memory, two CD8 naive and one CD8 memory. Regarding the study as a whole: Across four donors, naive CD4 shared around 5.4%, naive CD8 approximately 3.5%, memory CD4 more than 2%, memory CD8 more than 0.35%. Estimated richness was generally greater in naive than memory subsets.

Deep level was the assay's run setting. The protocol was immunoSEQ multiplex PCR, while the TCRdb copy is restricted to in-frame clones and leaves out a portion. The table records 2 million to 2.5 million clones, roughly 95% of them present only once. CDR3 length: 15 amino acids. V gave up 5 bases and J gave up 8 bases, with 21 bases separating them. Germline-derived CDR1 and CDR2 are SEHNR and FQNEAQ (reference sequence). This clone was seen only once. Its target is not known. The chain links TRBV7-9 to TRBJ1-2; D not resolved. This receptor was obtained from a man aged 18 to 30 in good health. Sequences were obtained from naive CD4+ T cells sorted from blood. Subset defined: CD45RA+ positively selected. CDR3 in DNA: TGTGCCAGCAGCCGCGACATTTCAGGCCAACGGGGCTACACCTTC. The encoded protein is CASSRDISGQRGYTF.